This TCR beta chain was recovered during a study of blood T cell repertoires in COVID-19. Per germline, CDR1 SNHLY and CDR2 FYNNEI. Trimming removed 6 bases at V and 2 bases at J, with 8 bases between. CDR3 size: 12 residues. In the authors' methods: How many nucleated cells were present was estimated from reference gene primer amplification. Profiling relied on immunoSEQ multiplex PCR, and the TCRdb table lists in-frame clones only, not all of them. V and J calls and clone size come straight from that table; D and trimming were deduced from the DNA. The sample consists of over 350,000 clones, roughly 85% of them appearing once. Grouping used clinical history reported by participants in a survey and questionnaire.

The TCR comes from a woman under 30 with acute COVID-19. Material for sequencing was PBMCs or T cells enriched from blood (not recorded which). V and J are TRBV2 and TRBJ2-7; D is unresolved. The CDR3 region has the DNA TGTGCCAGCAGGAGGCCGCCCTACGAGCAGTACTTC. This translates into CASRRPPYEQYF.